This entry concerns a single T cell receptor (beta chain). Authors' methods: Reference gene primer amplification in the assay estimated nucleated cell counts. Method: immunoSEQ multiplex PCR; TCRdb's copy keeps in-frame clones and lacks some. D and trimming were read from the DNA, whereas the V and J calls and clone size are those reported in that table. Here the sample spans more than 400,000 clones, about 85% being singletons. These data are taken from a study of blood T cell repertoires in COVID-19. Study-wide context: The United States, Italy and Spain supplied acute and convalescent COVID-19 samples. PBMCs, B-cell-depleted T cells, or T cells were the source of the cDNA or gDNA that made up the material.

The CDR3 spans 15 residues. Germline loops: CDR1 SGHNT, CDR2 YYREEE (reference sequence). The V gene end was trimmed by 0 bases and the J gene end by 5 bases; junction bases not matched to a gene: 5. The age range of participants was about 18 to 90 years, with residence in about two dozen US areas. Input material: PBMCs or T cells enriched from blood (not recorded which). This sequence was found in a woman between 18 and 29 years old who had recovered from COVID-19. The chain carries TRBV5-4 and TRBJ1-2, with 9 positions matching TRBD1. CDR3 residues: CASSLGTGDRYGYTF. DNA for the CDR3: TGTGCCAGCAGCTTGGGGACAGGGGATAGGTATGGCTACACCTTC.